A selection of T cell receptor beta chains follows, all from one sample in a study of T cell responses to AZD1222 COVID-19 vaccine. Only in-frame clones appear in the TCRdb table, and some are missing; sequencing was by immunoSEQ multiplex PCR. The sample has around 70,000 clones, roughly 85% seen once. The specimen was peripheral blood, collected on day 0 of AZD1222 vaccination. These receptors were taken from an adult in good health. Both conserved end residues are part of each CDR3. Fields, in order: J gene, V gene, D gene, clone size, CDR3 DNA, CDR3 protein. A D gene is named only where the DNA matches it firmly. Clone size is given for some rows only: seen once, a few or many times, or a class if the clone is expanded.

>TRBJ1-2|TRBV15|-|-
TGTGCCACCAGCAGAGTAGGGCCCAGTGGCTACACCTTC
CATSRVGPSGYTF
>TRBJ1-3|TRBV3-1/TRBV3-2|-|-
TGTGCCAGCAGCCAAGATATCGCCGGTTACTCTGGAAACACCATATATTTT
CASSQDIAGYSGNTIYF
>TRBJ2-2|TRBV7-9|-|-
TGTGCCAGCAGCGCCATGAACACCGGGGAGCTGTTTTTT
CASSAMNTGELFF
>TRBJ2-3|TRBV6-5|-|once
TGTGCCAGCAGTTACAGGGTTTGGACAGATACGCAGTATTTT
CASSYRVWTDTQYF
>TRBJ1-1|TRBV28|-|-
TGTGCCAGCAGTTTATGGGAGGCAACGAACACTGAAGCTTTCTTT
CASSLWEATNTEAFF
>TRBJ2-7|TRBV6-5|TRBD1|-
TGTGCCAGCAGTTCTCGGGACAGGGGATCCGACGAGCAGTACTTC
CASSSRDRGSDEQYF
>TRBJ2-2|TRBV12-3/TRBV12-4|-|-
TGTGCCAGCAGCCCCGGGTCGCGCCGGGAGCTGTTTTTT
CASSPGSRRELFF
>TRBJ1-2|TRBV30|-|-
TGTGCCTGGACCGTTGGGCCCGGAGCTTCGGTTGGCTACACCTTC
CAWTVGPGASVGYTF
>TRBJ1-2|TRBV9|-|-
TGTGCCAGCAGCGTAGGAGTCAGATTAAACTATGGCTACACCTTC
CASSVGVRLNYGYTF
>TRBJ1-1|TRBV9|-|-
TGTGCCAGCAGCGTAGAGGGTAGAGGCACTGAAGCTTTCTTT
CASSVEGRGTEAFF
>TRBJ1-5|TRBV28|TRBD1|-
TGTGCCAGCAGTTTTGCCGACAGGGTAGAGAATCAGCCCCAGCATTTT
CASSFADRVENQPQHF
>TRBJ2-7|TRBV29-1|TRBD1|-
TGCAGCGTACGGGACAGAATAAGCTACGAGCAGTACTTC
CSVRDRISYEQYF
>TRBJ2-7|TRBV28|-|-
TGTGCCAGCAGTTTATGGGGACGTGCGTCTCACGAGCAGTACTTC
CASSLWGRASHEQYF
>TRBJ1-2|TRBV13|-|-
TGTGCCAGCAGCCTCGGGACAAATAACTATGGCTACACCTTC
CASSLGTNNYGYTF
>TRBJ2-5|TRBV12-3/TRBV12-4|-|few
TGTGCCAGCAGTTTAGGCCAAAAAGAGACCCAGTACTTC
CASSLGQKETQYF
>TRBJ1-6|TRBV2|TRBD1|once
TGTGCCATCGAGAGGGGACAGGGGGATTATAATTCACCCCTCCACTTT
CAIERGQGDYNSPLHF
>TRBJ2-5|TRBV12-3/TRBV12-4|TRBD1|-
TGTGCCAGCAGTTTGTCGGACAGGGCGGACTTC
CASSLSDRADF
>TRBJ1-6|TRBV15|-|-
TGTGCCACCAGCAGAGAGGGCGGCGGTAATTCACCCCTCCACTTT
CATSREGGGNSPLHF
>TRBJ2-2|TRBV6-5|TRBD2|-
TGTGCCAGCAGTACCCAAGCGGGAGCTCACGGGGAGCTGTTTTTT
CASSTQAGAHGELFF
>TRBJ1-3|TRBV7-5|-|-
TGTGTCAGAAGCTCAGGGACGGCTGGAAACACCATATATTTT
CVRSSGTAGNTIYF